The clone carrying this T cell receptor beta chain was found a few times. The target antigen is unknown. This sample was included in a study of T cell repertoires in cytomegalovirus infection. About the study: Both a matching HLA type and CMV infection were indicated by public TCR beta signatures.

The J segment lost 0 bases and the V segment lost 2 bases, leaving 5 bases of the junction unmatched. The CDR3 is 16 amino acids. Germline CDR1 MNHEY, CDR2 SVGEGT. TCRdb used MiXCR to reprocess the reads, holding one entry per CDR3 protein. The sample comprises about 700,000 distinct CDR3 sequences, 30% to 40% of which are singletons, and 15% to 20% rests with the top ten. Study-wide findings and caveats: HLA-C-restricted CMV-specific TCR beta clonotypes were dominant in the ex vivo response.

The chain uses TRBV6-2 or TRBV6-3 and TRBJ2-3, with 7 bases that match TRBD2. The source of this sequence is a human donor in good health (CMV status not recorded). Some clones in this sample may be carry-over from other donors' samples. This specimen was cultured PBMCs, taken from culture after CMV antigen stimulation. CDR3 region: CASSYRGGLSTDTQYF. CDR3 coding DNA: TGTGCCAGCAGTTACCGCGGGGGATTGAGCACAGATACGCAGTATTTT.